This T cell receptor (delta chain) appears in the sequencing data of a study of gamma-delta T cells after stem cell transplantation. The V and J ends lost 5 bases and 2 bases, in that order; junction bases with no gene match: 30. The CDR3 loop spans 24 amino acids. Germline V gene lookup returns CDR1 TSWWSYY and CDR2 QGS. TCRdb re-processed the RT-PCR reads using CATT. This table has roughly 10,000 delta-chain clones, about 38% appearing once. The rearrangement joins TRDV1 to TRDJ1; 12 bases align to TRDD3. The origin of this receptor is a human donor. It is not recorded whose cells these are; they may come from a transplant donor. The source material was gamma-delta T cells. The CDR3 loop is CALGSYVSAMTPPWGIRRTDKLIF. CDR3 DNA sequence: TGTGCTCTTGGGTCCTACGTCTCCGCCATGACCCCTCCCTGGGGGATACGACGGACCGATAAACTCATCTTT.